Listed below are T cell receptor beta chains from one sample, sequenced in a study of long-term antiretroviral therapy in people with HIV. This table comes from immunoSEQ multiplex PCR, and its TCRdb copy is limited to in-frame clones, with some not included. The data contain tens of thousands of clones, approximately 80% of them singletons. The material was unsorted PBMCs, obtained 2.7 to 2.9 years after starting antiretroviral therapy. These receptors originate from a man younger than 40 with HIV. CDR3s leave out the opening cysteine and the closing phenylalanine or tryptophan. A D gene is named only where the DNA matches it firmly.

v_gene: TRBV2; j_gene: TRBJ2-3; len: 12; d_gene: .; CDR3aa: ASQEGLRTDTQY
v_gene: TRBV5-1; j_gene: TRBJ2-3; len: 14; d_gene: TRBD2; CDR3aa: ASSLARRGGADTQY
v_gene: TRBV7-2; j_gene: TRBJ2-5; len: 13; d_gene: TRBD1; CDR3aa: ASSTSGQGGETQY
v_gene: TRBV10-3; j_gene: TRBJ2-1; len: 16; d_gene: TRBD2; CDR3aa: AISESLSGMVGYNEQF
v_gene: TRBV11-1; j_gene: TRBJ2-1; len: 10; d_gene: TRBD2; CDR3aa: ASGGGPGEQF
v_gene: TRBV28; j_gene: TRBJ1-2; len: 10; d_gene: TRBD1; CDR3aa: ASSYRGGGYT
v_gene: TRBV2; j_gene: TRBJ2-2; len: 13; d_gene: .; CDR3aa: ASNGPAANTGELF
v_gene: TRBV7-3; j_gene: TRBJ2-3; len: 10; d_gene: .; CDR3aa: ASSEGADTQY
v_gene: TRBV9; j_gene: TRBJ1-5; len: 11; d_gene: .; CDR3aa: ASSVAPIQPQH
v_gene: TRBV15; j_gene: TRBJ2-7; len: 13; d_gene: .; CDR3aa: ATSRDHPTPGPYN
v_gene: TRBV9; j_gene: TRBJ2-7; len: 12; d_gene: .; CDR3aa: ASSVDGTGGEQY
v_gene: TRBV18; j_gene: TRBJ2-2; len: 13; d_gene: TRBD1; CDR3aa: ASSRQGGNTGELF
v_gene: TRBV19; j_gene: TRBJ1-4; len: 11; d_gene: TRBD1; CDR3aa: ASSRDRGGKLF
v_gene: TRBV9; j_gene: TRBJ2-7; len: 13; d_gene: TRBD2; CDR3aa: ASSVSGLAGGEQY
v_gene: TRBV28; j_gene: TRBJ1-6; len: 13; d_gene: .; CDR3aa: AIRPTGAKFGPLH
v_gene: TRBV9; j_gene: TRBJ2-2; len: 10; d_gene: .; CDR3aa: ASSPGSGELF
v_gene: TRBV5-4; j_gene: TRBJ1-2; len: 13; d_gene: TRBD1; CDR3aa: ASSPGQGRFYGYT
v_gene: TRBV19; j_gene: TRBJ2-2; len: 13; d_gene: .; CDR3aa: ASSILDKRSGELF
v_gene: TRBV6-6; j_gene: TRBJ1-2; len: 12; d_gene: .; CDR3aa: ASSFRGQSAART
v_gene: TRBV7-9; j_gene: TRBJ1-2; len: 10; d_gene: .; CDR3aa: ASSSGDYGYT
v_gene: TRBV4-1; j_gene: TRBJ2-5; len: 13; d_gene: TRBD2; CDR3aa: ASSPTRGGQETQY
v_gene: TRBV28; j_gene: TRBJ1-3; len: 14; d_gene: .; CDR3aa: ASSYNRLSSGNTIY
v_gene: TRBV18; j_gene: TRBJ1-2; len: 16; d_gene: .; CDR3aa: ASSPRPGGAGANYGYT